Following are 15 T cell receptor beta chains from one sample sequenced in a study of graft-versus-host responses after intestinal transplantation. No antigen has been assigned to these receptors. Some clones are missing from TCRdb's copy, which holds only in-frame ones; the method was immunoSEQ multiplex PCR. The table has about 120,000 clones, about 95% seen once. This specimen consisted of unstimulated CD8+ T cells sorted from spleen or lymph node cells, obtained before intestinal transplant. These receptor sequences come from a human donor who received an intestinal transplant.

V gene TRBV28 combines with J gene TRBJ2-1; D may be TRBD2 (5 bases). V lost 2 bases and J lost 3, with 11 bases in between. The CDR3 spans 15 residues. Germline V gives CDR1 MDHEN, CDR2 SYDVKM. CDR3 DNA sequence: TGTGCCAGCAGTTTACGCGGGCAGTACTACAATGAGCAGTTCTTC. It codes for CASSLRGQYYNEQFF.

J is TRBJ2-7 and V is TRBV5-1, with 7 positions matching TRBD1. Germline CDR1 SGHRS, CDR2 YFSETQ. V was pared by 4 bases and J by 4 bases, with 8 bases of the junction left unmatched. The CDR3 runs 14 residues. The DNA for the CDR3 is TGCGCCAGCAGCCCCCGGGACAGAAGGTACGAGCAGTACTTC. Encoded protein: CASSPRDRRYEQYF.

J is TRBJ1-3 and V is TRBV14; no definite D call. The germline V gene encodes CDR1 SGHDN and CDR2 FVKESK. The CDR3 runs 14 residues. V gave up 4 bases and J gave up 4 bases, with 11 bases separating them. CDR3 sequence reads: CASSPRVPGNTIYF. The CDR3 DNA follows: TGTGCCAGCAGCCCTCGGGTACCCGGAAACACCATATATTTT.

The rearrangement uses TRBV4-2 and TRBJ2-3; D is perhaps TRBD1 (6 bases). The germline V gene encodes CDR1 LGHNA and CDR2 YNFKEQ. The CDR3 is 13 residues long. The germline V and J ends were trimmed by 4 bases and 5 bases, with 10 bases remaining between them. Here the CDR3 DNA reads TGTGCCAGCAGCCCCAAAGGGGGAGATACGCAGTATTTT. Protein sequence: CASSPKGGDTQYF.

The chain has TRBV19 and TRBJ2-5; 8 bases agree with TRBD2. The DNA end is a closer match to TRBJ2-7, so the J assignment may be wrong. The CDR3 runs 14 residues. Germline CDR1 is LNHDA and CDR2 is SQIVND (reference sequence). CDR3 sequence reads: CASSSGLAAYEQYF. For the CDR3, the DNA is TGTGCCAGTAGTAGTGGACTAGCAGCCTACGAGCAGTACTTC.

V gene TRBV5-1 combines with J gene TRBJ2-3; D tentatively fits TRBD1 or TRBD2 (5 bases each). V lost 0 bases to trimming and J lost 5 bases, with 13 bases between them. This CDR3 is built from 15 residues. Germline CDR1 SGHRS, CDR2 YFSETQ. CDR3 protein: CASSLGVSGGDTQYF. The CDR3, as DNA: TGCGCCAGCAGCTTGGGTGTGAGTGGGGGAGATACGCAGTATTTT. Full variable domain (remainder filled in from reference TRBV5-1 and TRBJ2-3): KAGVTQTPRYLIKTRGQQVTLSCSPISGHRSVSWYQQTPGQGLQFLFEYFSETQRNKGNFPGRFSGRQFSNSRSEMNVSTLELGDSALYLCASSLGVSGGDTQYFGPGTRLTVL.

The chain employs TRBV7-3 and TRBJ2-1, with D unresolved. V shed 3 bases and J shed 5 bases, with 5 bases lying between them. The CDR3 is made up of 12 amino acids. Germline V lookup: CDR1 SGHTA, CDR2 FQGTGA. This CDR3 is CASSFKNNEQFF. The CDR3 DNA is TGTGCCAGCAGCTTTAAAAACAATGAGCAGTTCTTC.

The rearrangement uses TRBV2 and TRBJ2-1; a weak D match, TRBD1 (5 bases). V was cut by 2 bases and J by 7 bases, with 18 bases left in between. There are 16 residues in the CDR3. The V gene's germline CDR1 is SNHLY and CDR2 FYNNEI. The CDR3 sequence is CASSERGLMDENEQFF. The CDR3 DNA follows: TGTGCCAGCAGTGAAAGGGGCTTAATGGACGAAAATGAGCAGTTCTTC.

This chain joins TRBV27 and TRBJ2-7; 8 positions agree with TRBD2. Trimming removed 2 bases from V and 7 bases from J; junction bases left unmatched: 7. The CDR3 sequence is 14 residues long. Germline CDR1 is MNHEY and CDR2 is SMNVEV (reference sequence). Here the CDR3 DNA reads TGTGCCAGCAGTTTAAGAGCGGGAGCGGGAGAGCAGTACTTC. It is translated as CASSLRAGAGEQYF.

The chain links TRBV13 to TRBJ1-4, with a possible D match to TRBD1 (6 bases). Germline CDR1 reads PRHDT; CDR2 reads FYEKMQ (reference sequence). The CDR3 has 15 residues. V was trimmed by 4 bases and J by 4 bases, leaving 13 bases between them. The CDR3 sequence is CASSSTGTINEKLFF. The CDR3 nucleotides are TGTGCCAGCAGCTCCACCGGGACAATTAATGAAAAACTGTTTTTT.

This chain's CDR3 is CASTLGLPTYNEQFF. For the CDR3, the DNA is TGTGCCAGTACCCTCGGACTCCCTACCTACAATGAGCAGTTCTTC. This chain connects TRBV19 to TRBJ2-1; possibly TRBD2 for D (5 bases). The germline gives CDR1 LNHDA, CDR2 SQIVND (reference sequence). V lost 7 bases and J lost 2, with 15 bases in between. The CDR3 runs to 15 residues. Complete variable domain (other parts from reference TRBV19 and TRBJ2-1): DGGITQSPKYLFRKEGQNVTLSCEQNLNHDAMYWYRQDPGQGLRLIYYSQIVNDFQKGDIAEGYSVSREKKESFPLTVTSAQKNPTAFYLCASTLGLPTYNEQFFGPGTRLTVL.

The chain uses TRBV28 and TRBJ1-1; no reliable D call. V was cut by 5 bases and J by 1 base, with 5 bases left in between. The germline CDR1 and CDR2 sequences are MDHEN and SYDVKM. The CDR3 is 12 residues long. The CDR3 reads CASSATNTEAFF. CDR3 nucleotide sequence: TGTGCCAGCAGTGCTACGAACACTGAAGCTTTCTTT.

This chain uses TRBV19 with TRBJ1-5; D is undetermined. Trimming pared 4 bases from V and 6 bases from J, leaving 7 bases between. Germline V gives CDR1 LNHDA, CDR2 SQIVND (reference sequence). The CDR3 consists of 12 residues. The DNA for the CDR3 is TGTGCCAGTAGTAGTCCGGGTCAGCCCCAGCATTTT. Translating it yields CASSSPGQPQHF.

The chain carries TRBV7-9 and TRBJ2-1; 7 bases are shared with TRBD1. Germline CDR1 is SEHNR and CDR2 is FQNEAQ (reference sequence). V gave up 5 bases and J gave up 0 bases; unmatched junction bases: 7. This CDR3 contains 16 residues. CDR3 nucleotides: TGTGCCAGCAGCCCGAGGGACAGTAGCTCCTACAATGAGCAGTTCTTC. The encoded protein is CASSPRDSSSYNEQFF.

The chain recombines TRBV29-1 with TRBJ2-1; D not certain. This CDR3 region has 15 residues. V dropped 0 bases and J dropped 9 bases, with 18 bases sitting between them. Germline lookup yields CDR1 SQVTM and CDR2 ANQGSEA. CDR3 sequence: CSVEENRTPYIEQFF. Here the CDR3 DNA reads TGCAGCGTTGAAGAGAATAGGACCCCTTATATTGAGCAGTTCTTC.